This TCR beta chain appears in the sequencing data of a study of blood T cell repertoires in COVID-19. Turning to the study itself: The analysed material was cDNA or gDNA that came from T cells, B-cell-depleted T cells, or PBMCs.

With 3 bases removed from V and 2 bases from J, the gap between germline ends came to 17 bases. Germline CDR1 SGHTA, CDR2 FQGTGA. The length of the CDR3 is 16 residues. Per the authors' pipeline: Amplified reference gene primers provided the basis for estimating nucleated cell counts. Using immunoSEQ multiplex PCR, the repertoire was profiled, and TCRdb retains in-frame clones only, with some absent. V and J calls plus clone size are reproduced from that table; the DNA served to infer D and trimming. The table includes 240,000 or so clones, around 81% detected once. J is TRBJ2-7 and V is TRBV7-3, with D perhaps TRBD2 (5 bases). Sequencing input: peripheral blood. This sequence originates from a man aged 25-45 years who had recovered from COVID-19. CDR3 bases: TGTGCCAGCAGCTTGGGGAGTGAGGGAAGCCCCTACGAGCAGTACTTC. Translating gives CASSLGSEGSPYEQYF.